A selection of T cell receptor beta chains follows, all from one sample in a study of blood T cell repertoires in COVID-19. The protocol was immunoSEQ multiplex PCR, while the TCRdb copy is restricted to in-frame clones and leaves out a portion. The table has fewer than 150,000 clones, roughly 85% seen once; the top ten hold approximately 13%. Source material: peripheral blood. Receptor source: a human donor in a cohort sampled during active COVID-19. Both conserved end residues are part of each CDR3. Each record gives: CDR3 length, J gene, clone size, V gene, D gene, CDR3 DNA, CDR3 protein. A D gene is named only where the DNA matches it firmly. Size values are once, few and many counts, or a class for expanded clones, and some rows have none.

12 | TRBJ2-7 | few | TRBV11-2 | NA | TGTGCCAGCAGCTTAGACAGGTACGAGCAGTACTTC | CASSLDRYEQYF
16 | TRBJ2-3 | NA | TRBV28 | NA | TGTGCCAGCAGTTTCCCATCGACAGGTTACACAGATACGCAGTATTTT | CASSFPSTGYTDTQYF
14 | TRBJ1-1 | NA | TRBV19 | TRBD1 | TGTGCCAGTAGGGTCACAGGGGAGATCCGACGGGCTTTCTTT | CASRVTGEIRRAFF
17 | TRBJ1-6 | NA | TRBV7-9 | NA | TGTGCCAGCCAACCGGCTGGGGGCGCTTCCTATAATTCACCCCTCCACTTT | CASQPAGGASYNSPLHF
16 | TRBJ2-1 | once | TRBV5-4 | TRBD1 | TGTGCCAGCAGCTTGGGGACAGGGGCCTCCTACAATGAGCAGTTCTTC | CASSLGTGASYNEQFF
12 | TRBJ2-3 | NA | TRBV7-8 | TRBD1 | TGTGCCAGCAGCCTGAACGAGGGGGCGGAGTATTTT | CASSLNEGAEYF
15 | TRBJ1-1 | NA | TRBV7-9 | TRBD1 | TGTGCCAGCAGCTCGTATCGGACAGGGAACACTGAAGCTTTCTTT | CASSSYRTGNTEAFF
15 | TRBJ2-3 | NA | TRBV10-3 | NA | TGTGCCATCAGTGAGTCGCTAGCGAGGACAGATACGCAGTATTTT | CAISESLARTDTQYF
16 | TRBJ2-3 | NA | TRBV5-1 | NA | TGCGCCAGCAGCGGCCGGGGGGCCTCCCTCACAGATACGCAGTATTTT | CASSGRGASLTDTQYF
15 | TRBJ1-2 | NA | TRBV5-6 | TRBD1 | TGTGCCAGCAGCTCCATGGAGGGGGCGCCGGGGGGCTACACCTTC | CASSSMEGAPGGYTF
12 | TRBJ2-1 | few | TRBV6-1 | NA | TGTGCCAGCAGTGAACGGTTTTCTGAGCAGTTCTTC | CASSERFSEQFF
13 | TRBJ1-3 | NA | TRBV12-3/TRBV12-4 | NA | TGTGCCAGCCAGACGGGGTCTGGAAACACCATATATTTT | CASQTGSGNTIYF
15 | TRBJ2-2 | NA | TRBV28 | NA | TGTGCCAGCAGTTTCACAGGGATCAACACCGGGGAGCTGTTTTTT | CASSFTGINTGELFF
10 | TRBJ2-1 | NA | TRBV20-1 | NA | TGCAGTGCTCAGTACAATGAGCAGTTCTTC | CSAQYNEQFF
19 | TRBJ2-1 | once | TRBV4-1 | TRBD2 | TGCGCCAGCAGCCATCCAGGCCTCCACACTAGCGGGGGGCGCAATGAGCAGTTCTTC | CASSHPGLHTSGGRNEQFF
16 | TRBJ2-1 | NA | TRBV6-2/TRBV6-3 | TRBD2 | TGTGCCAGCAGTTACAGAGCGGGGGGCCATGGGAATGAGCAGTTCTTC | CASSYRAGGHGNEQFF
14 | TRBJ1-1 | NA | TRBV6-6 | TRBD1 | TGTGCCAGCAAAACGGGACAGGGGAACACTGAAGCTTTCTTT | CASKTGQGNTEAFF
14 | TRBJ1-4 | NA | TRBV6-5 | TRBD1 | TGTGCCAGCGCGCCCTTCGGGACAGCCGGGAAACTGTTTTTT | CASAPFGTAGKLFF
15 | TRBJ1-5 | NA | TRBV27 | NA | TGTGCCAGCAGCCCAGAGGGGGTTGGCAATCAGCCCCAGCATTTT | CASSPEGVGNQPQHF
14 | TRBJ1-6 | NA | TRBV3-1/TRBV3-2 | NA | TGTGCCAGCAGCCAACCCGGACGGGACTGGACCCTCCACTTT | CASSQPGRDWTLHF
11 | TRBJ1-1 | NA | TRBV20-1 | NA | TGCAGAGCCGGGGGAGGGACTGAAGCTTTCTTT | CRAGGGTEAFF
16 | TRBJ2-7 | NA | TRBV5-1 | TRBD1 | TGCGCCAGCAGCAAGTCGGTCGGACAGGGGGCCTACGAGCAGTACTTC | CASSKSVGQGAYEQYF
12 | TRBJ2-1 | NA | TRBV10-3 | NA | TGTGCCATCTCGGAGGGGAACAATGAGCAGTTCTTC | CAISEGNNEQFF
15 | TRBJ1-1 | NA | TRBV28 | TRBD1 | TGTGCCAGCAGTCCAGGACAGGGGATCAGAACTGAAGCTTTCTTT | CASSPGQGIRTEAFF
11 | TRBJ1-2 | once | TRBV20-1 | NA | TGCAGTGCTAACCCCAGTGAAGGCTACACCTTC | CSANPSEGYTF
15 | TRBJ1-5 | NA | TRBV9 | NA | TGTGCCAGCAGCGTAGACGGGGAGAGCAATCAGCCCCAGCATTTT | CASSVDGESNQPQHF
16 | TRBJ2-3 | NA | TRBV19 | NA | TGTGCCAGTAGTTCACGACAGCAAGCCACTTCAGATACGCAGTATTTT | CASSSRQQATSDTQYF
15 | TRBJ2-7 | NA | TRBV15 | TRBD2 | TGTGCCACCAGCAGAGATAGGCTAGCGGGGCGGGAGCAGTACTTC | CATSRDRLAGREQYF
17 | TRBJ2-6 | NA | TRBV9 | NA | TGTGCCAGCAGCAGCCGACTGCCAGGGTCCGGGGCCAACGTCCTGACTTTC | CASSSRLPGSGANVLTF
12 | TRBJ2-6 | NA | TRBV29-1 | NA | TGCAGCGCATACTCTGGGGCCAACGTCCTGACTTTC | CSAYSGANVLTF
14 | TRBJ2-7 | few | TRBV9 | NA | TGTGCCAGCAGCCCCCGGTTTGAACCCTACGAGCAGTACTTC | CASSPRFEPYEQYF
12 | TRBJ2-3 | NA | TRBV6-5 | NA | TGTGCCAGCAGTTGGACAGTAGATACGCAGTATTTT | CASSWTVDTQYF
16 | TRBJ2-2 | NA | TRBV23-1 | TRBD1 | TGCGCCAGCAGTCACGACAGGGAGAATTTCACCGGGGAGCTGTTTTTT | CASSHDRENFTGELFF
16 | TRBJ2-1 | NA | TRBV6-6 | TRBD2 | TGTGCCAGCAGCCTTCTCGGGGGGAGCTCCTACAATGAGCAGTTCTTC | CASSLLGGSSYNEQFF
14 | TRBJ2-5 | NA | TRBV4-1 | NA | TGCGCCAGCAGCCAATTACTAGGTTTTGAGACCCAGTACTTC | CASSQLLGFETQYF
16 | TRBJ2-3 | NA | TRBV29-1 | NA | TGCAGCGTTGAAGGGGCTAGGGGCTCGAGCACAGATACGCAGTATTTT | CSVEGARGSSTDTQYF
15 | TRBJ1-1 | NA | TRBV7-9 | NA | TGTGCCAGCAGCTTAGTTTCCGGCAGGGTAACTGAAGCTTTCTTT | CASSLVSGRVTEAFF
16 | TRBJ2-2 | once | TRBV5-4 | TRBD1 | TGTGCCAGCAGCCCCGGGACAGGGAGAAACACCGGGGAGCTGTTTTTT | CASSPGTGRNTGELFF
14 | TRBJ1-5 | NA | TRBV28 | NA | TGTGCCAGCAGCAGACAGAGTAGCAATCAGCCCCAGCATTTT | CASSRQSSNQPQHF
13 | TRBJ2-2 | NA | TRBV6-5 | NA | TGTGCCAGCAATGGACACGACACCGGGGAGCTGTTTTTT | CASNGHDTGELFF
13 | TRBJ1-3 | once | TRBV2 | NA | TGTGCCAGCAGTGGCGAGGTTGGAAACACCATATATTTT | CASSGEVGNTIYF
15 | TRBJ1-5 | once | TRBV19 | NA | TGTGCCAGTACCAGGGACATCTTGGTCAATCAGCCCCAGCATTTT | CASTRDILVNQPQHF
16 | TRBJ2-3 | NA | TRBV28 | TRBD1 | TGTGCCAGCAGTGACAGGGGGGCCACTCGCACAGATACGCAGTATTTT | CASSDRGATRTDTQYF
17 | TRBJ1-1 | NA | TRBV11-2 | TRBD1 | TGTGCCAGCAGCTTAGGCGGGACAGGGGGCCTTAACACTGAAGCTTTCTTT | CASSLGGTGGLNTEAFF
17 | TRBJ1-1 | NA | TRBV14 | TRBD1 | TGTGCCAGCAGCCGGGGACAGGGGAGTGACCTGAACACTGAAGCTTTCTTT | CASSRGQGSDLNTEAFF
15 | TRBJ2-3 | few | TRBV19 | TRBD1 | TGTGCCAGTAGTATCGGACAGGGGGCTGCAGATACGCAGTATTTT | CASSIGQGAADTQYF
13 | TRBJ2-2 | NA | TRBV10-3 | NA | TGTGCCACCACGGGGACCCAGGGGGGGGAGCTGTTTTTT | CATTGTQGGELFF
12 | TRBJ2-1 | NA | TRBV5-4 | TRBD1 | TGTGCCACCGGGGACAGGGGGACGCGGCAGTTCTTC | CATGDRGTRQFF
16 | TRBJ1-2 | NA | TRBV6-6 | TRBD1 | TGTGCCAGCAGTCACAGGGGCTACCCCTCTAACTATGGCTACACCTTC | CASSHRGYPSNYGYTF